These 10 T cell receptor beta chains originate from one sample sequenced in a study of cytomegalovirus exposure and HLA in healthy donors. PCR was performed using 60 Vbeta and 13 Jbeta primers. Sequencing was performed with immunoSEQ multiplex PCR; in TCRdb, only in-frame clones are kept and a portion is missing. The sample holds 150,000 to 200,000 clones, around 80% seen once. The sample taken for sequencing was PBMCs. The receptors were gathered from a middle-aged man in good health and CMV-seronegative.

This chain links TRBV2 with TRBJ2-3; tentative D call: TRBD1 (6 bases). The length of the CDR3 is 13 residues. Looked up from germline, CDR1 is SNHLY and CDR2 is FYNNEI. V was clipped by 8 bases and J by 2 bases, with 11 bases between them. CDR3: CASGGSFTDTQYF. Written as DNA, the CDR3 is TGTGCCAGCGGGGGCAGCTTCACAGATACGCAGTATTTT.

This clone was observed a handful of times. This chain joins TRBV5-6 and TRBJ2-7; TRBD1 agrees at 8 bases. Trimming at V came to 4 bases and at J to 3 bases, leaving 6 bases not matched to a gene. The CDR3 consists of 14 residues. Germline V gene sequence: CDR1 SGHDT, CDR2 YYEEEE. The chain's CDR3 is CASSPDRGLYEQYF. The CDR3 DNA is TGTGCCAGCAGCCCCGACAGGGGCCTCTACGAGCAGTACTTC. Based on the CDR3 plus reference TRBV5-6 and TRBJ2-7, the full variable domain is DAGVTQSPTHLIKTRGQQVTLRCSPKSGHDTVSWYQQALGQGPQFIFQYYEEEERQRGNFPDRFSGHQFPNYSSELNVNALLLGDSALYLCASSPDRGLYEQYFGPGTRLTVT.

The chain employs TRBV6-5 and TRBJ2-7, with D perhaps matching TRBD2 (5 bases). Germline lookup yields CDR1 MNHEY and CDR2 SVGAGI. The CDR3 is made up of 15 amino acids. With 0 bases removed from V and 7 bases from J, the gap between germline ends came to 16 bases. This CDR3 is CASSYSRGPPGEQYF. Written as DNA, the CDR3 is TGTGCCAGCAGTTACTCAAGAGGCCCCCCGGGAGAGCAGTACTTC.

The chain carries TRBV2 and TRBJ2-7; 9 bases fit TRBD2. V shed 4 bases, J shed 6 bases, and the junction held 10 bases outside the gene matches. The CDR3 covers 15 residues. Looked up from germline, CDR1 is SNHLY and CDR2 is FYNNEI. CDR3 DNA sequence: TGTGCCAGCAGTGGGACTAGCGTTCGACTTTTCGAGCAGTACTTC. Protein sequence: CASSGTSVRLFEQYF.

This CDR3 is CASSFSHRNYEQYF. CDR3 in DNA: TGTGCCAGCAGCTTCTCCCACAGAAACTACGAGCAGTACTTC. The gene calls are TRBV11-2 and TRBJ2-7; D gene ambiguous. From germline, CDR1 is SGHAT and CDR2 FQNNGV. The CDR3 totals 14 residues. Trimming removed 3 bases from V and 3 bases from J, with 12 bases in between.

The V gene is TRBV20-1, the J gene TRBJ1-2; weak D call: TRBD1 (5 bases). The CDR3 sequence is 11 residues long. From germline, CDR1 is DFQATT and CDR2 SNEGSKA (reference sequence). The CDR3 is CSPGVNYGYTF. The CDR3, as DNA: TGCAGCCCGGGGGTCAACTATGGCTACACCTTC.

The V gene is TRBV2, the J gene TRBJ2-7; 9 positions match TRBD1. Germline CDR1 is SNHLY and CDR2 is FYNNEI. This CDR3 spans 14 amino acids. V dropped 1 base and J dropped 10; count of bases not matched to a gene: 8. CDR3 coding DNA: TGTGCCAGCAGTGAAGAGTCCCGGGACAGGGCCCAGTACTTC. It translates to CASSEESRDRAQYF.

DNA for the CDR3: TGTGCCACCTCGGCAGGCTACACAGATACGCAGTATTTT. It encodes CATSAGYTDTQYF. V is TRBV15 and J is TRBJ2-3; no definite D call. V was pared by 8 bases and J by 2 bases, with 11 bases between. Per the germline V gene, CDR1 is LNHNV and CDR2 is YYDKDF (reference sequence). The CDR3 totals 13 residues.

This sequence joins TRBV13 and TRBJ2-7; 8 positions agree with TRBD1. The J call could be wrong; TRBJ2-5 is a better fit for the DNA end. The CDR3 totals 17 residues. Looked up from germline, CDR1 is PRHDT and CDR2 is FYEKMQ (reference sequence). The CDR3 DNA follows: TGTGCCAGCAGCTCACTTTCAGGGGGCGGTAAGCGAGAGACCCAGTACTTC. Its protein is CASSSLSGGGKRETQYF.

The CDR3 DNA sequence: TGTGCCAGCTCAGGAACTAGCGCGAAAGATACGCAGTATTTT. Its translation: CASSGTSAKDTQYF. This chain joins TRBV18 and TRBJ2-3; 7 nucleotides agree with TRBD2. Per the germline V gene, CDR1 is KGHSH and CDR2 is LQKENI. CDR3 size: 14 residues. V shed 5 bases and J 5 bases; nucleotides not matched to a gene: 7. Complete variable domain (other parts from reference TRBV18 and TRBJ2-3): NAGVMQNPRHLVRRRGQEARLRCSPMKGHSHVYWYRQLPEEGLKFMVYLQKENIIDESGMPKERFSAEFPKEGPSILRIQQVVRGDSAAYFCASSGTSAKDTQYFGPGTRLTVL.